These T cell receptor beta chains were read from a single sample in a study of OX40 agonist ivuxolimab in advanced cancers. Profiled with immunoSEQ multiplex PCR; TCRdb holds only in-frame clones, not every one. The data contain 55,000 to 60,000 clones, roughly four fifths of them singletons. This material consisted of CD4+ or CD8+ T cells sorted from blood, taken in a trial of the OX40 agonist ivuxolimab. Receptors originate from an adult with an advanced solid tumor such as melanoma, head and neck, liver or kidney cancer. The CDR3 runs from the conserved cysteine through the conserved F or W. The D gene is left open where the match is weak. Size values are once, few and many counts, or a class for expanded clones, and some rows have none.

size,V,D,J,CDR3,DNA
NA,TRBV9,TRBD2,TRBJ2-2,CASSVLAGGANTGELFF,TGTGCCAGCAGCGTACTAGCGGGGGGCGCGAACACCGGGGAGCTGTTTTTT
NA,TRBV7-3,TRBD2,TRBJ2-2,CASSSQGLAGGGTGELFF,TGTGCCAGCAGCTCGCAGGGACTAGCGGGGGGTGGCACCGGGGAGCTGTTTTTT
NA,TRBV10-1,NA,TRBJ2-3,CASSEQGPLTDTQYF,TGCGCCAGCAGTGAGCAGGGTCCGCTGACAGATACGCAGTATTTT
NA,TRBV4-1,TRBD1,TRBJ2-7,CASSANWVAGGYEQYF,TGCGCCAGCAGCGCAAATTGGGTGGCAGGGGGTTACGAGCAGTACTTC
NA,TRBV5-1,NA,TRBJ1-6,CASSLRDPSLDNSPLHF,TGCGCCAGCAGCTTGAGAGACCCATCCCTGGATAATTCACCCCTCCACTTT
NA,TRBV5-1,TRBD2,TRBJ2-3,CASSFSSGATSSTDTQYF,TGCGCCAGCAGCTTCAGTAGCGGGGCCACCTCTAGCACAGATACGCAGTATTTT
NA,TRBV9,NA,TRBJ2-3,CASSTEPPDTQYF,TGTGCCAGCAGCACGGAACCACCCGATACGCAGTATTTT
NA,TRBV5-4,NA,TRBJ1-1,CASSLAGEGSAFF,TGTGCCAGCAGCTTGGCAGGGGAGGGATCAGCTTTCTTT
NA,TRBV5-4,TRBD2,TRBJ2-5,CASSLGTSGTRGETQYF,TGTGCCAGCAGCTTGGGGACTAGCGGGACACGCGGGGAGACCCAGTACTTC
NA,TRBV18,TRBD1,TRBJ2-7,CASSMQGDEQYF,TGTGCCAGCTCAATGCAGGGGGACGAGCAGTACTTC
NA,TRBV7-6,TRBD2,TRBJ2-3,CASSSGLAGASTDTQYF,TGTGCCAGCAGCTCCGGACTAGCGGGGGCTAGCACAGATACGCAGTATTTT
once,TRBV5-6,TRBD2,TRBJ2-7,CASSLGTSGGAPYEQYF,TGTGCCAGCAGCTTGGGGACTAGCGGGGGGGCCCCCTACGAGCAGTACTTC
NA,TRBV14,TRBD2,TRBJ2-2,CASSLGLANTGELFF,TGTGCCAGCAGCCTTGGACTAGCGAACACCGGGGAGCTGTTTTTT
NA,TRBV2,NA,TRBJ2-2,CASSSHSGQGLAGELFF,TGTGCCAGCAGTTCCCATTCGGGGCAGGGATTAGCCGGGGAGCTGTTTTTT
NA,TRBV19,NA,TRBJ1-4,CASRSPGGSEKLFF,TGTGCCAGTAGAAGTCCCGGGGGAAGTGAAAAACTGTTTTTT
NA,TRBV5-4,NA,TRBJ2-7,CASRRDHEQYF,TGTGCCAGCAGGCGGGACCACGAGCAGTACTTC
NA,TRBV19,TRBD1,TRBJ1-5,CASSITRGFHQPQHF,TGTGCCAGTAGTATTACCAGGGGGTTCCATCAGCCCCAGCATTTT
once,TRBV9,NA,TRBJ1-1,CASSLSWGRNTEAFF,TGTGCCAGCTCTCTCAGCTGGGGGCGGAACACTGAAGCTTTCTTT
NA,TRBV10-3,NA,TRBJ2-3,CAIAGGTGAVDTQYF,TGTGCCATCGCGGGGGGTACAGGGGCGGTAGATACGCAGTATTTT
NA,TRBV27,NA,TRBJ1-6,CASSYGNYNSPLHF,TGTGCCAGCAGTTACGGGAACTATAATTCACCCCTCCACTTT
NA,TRBV11-2,TRBD1,TRBJ1-3,CASSSEDRAGNTIYF,TGTGCCAGCAGCTCCGAAGACAGGGCTGGAAACACCATATATTTT
NA,TRBV7-9,NA,TRBJ1-6,CASREGGHGSPLHF,TGTGCCAGCAGAGAGGGGGGGCATGGCTCACCCCTCCACTTT
few,TRBV7-8,TRBD2,TRBJ2-7,CASSRGLAPTYEQYF,TGTGCCAGCAGCAGGGGACTAGCCCCTACCTACGAGCAGTACTTC
NA,TRBV9,TRBD1,TRBJ2-3,CASSVRDREKDTQYF,TGTGCCAGCAGCGTCCGGGACAGGGAGAAAGATACGCAGTATTTT
NA,TRBV5-8,TRBD1,TRBJ1-5,CASSGGTGGSQPQHF,TGTGCCAGCAGCGGAGGGACAGGGGGCAGTCAGCCCCAGCATTTT
NA,TRBV7-3,TRBD2,TRBJ2-3,CASSFSGGGYTQYF,TGTGCCAGCAGCTTTAGCGGGGGGGGCTATACGCAGTATTTT
NA,TRBV5-6,TRBD1,TRBJ1-2,CASSLDRGLGYTF,TGTGCCAGCAGCTTGGACAGGGGGCTTGGCTACACCTTC
NA,TRBV28,TRBD2,TRBJ2-7,CASSFSSGGAYEQYF,TGTGCCAGCAGTTTTTCTAGCGGGGGAGCCTACGAGCAGTACTTC
NA,TRBV2,NA,TRBJ1-1,CASSESQGDTEAFF,TGTGCCAGCAGTGAAAGTCAGGGAGACACTGAAGCTTTCTTT
NA,TRBV6-1,NA,TRBJ2-1,CATFNRYGEQFF,TGTGCCACCTTTAACAGGTATGGCGAGCAGTTCTTC
NA,TRBV19,NA,TRBJ1-6,CASMRTVNSYNSPLHF,TGTGCCAGTATGAGGACAGTGAACTCCTATAATTCACCCCTCCACTTT
many,TRBV7-9,TRBD1,TRBJ2-5,CASSYSGQGIGETQYF,TGTGCCAGCAGTTACTCCGGACAGGGGATCGGGGAGACCCAGTACTTC
once,TRBV1,NA,TRBJ1-2,CTSSQELRVNRFLYGYTF,TGCACCAGCAGCCAAGAACTTCGGGTGAACAGGTTCCTCTATGGCTACACCTTC
NA,TRBV5-6,TRBD1,TRBJ1-6,CASSLGTGGWDNSPLHF,TGTGCCAGCAGCCTTGGGACAGGGGGCTGGGATAATTCACCCCTCCACTTT
few,TRBV5-4,NA,TRBJ1-6,CASSLTGSSPLHF,TGTGCCAGCAGCTTGACAGGGAGTTCACCCCTCCACTTT
NA,TRBV7-2,TRBD2,TRBJ2-2,CASSLVLAGAGELFF,TGTGCCAGCAGCTTAGTTCTAGCGGGGGCCGGGGAGCTGTTTTTT
NA,TRBV5-6,NA,TRBJ2-1,CASSLGTGNEQFF,TGTGCCAGCAGCTTGGGAACTGGCAATGAGCAGTTCTTC
NA,TRBV29-1,NA,TRBJ1-1,CSAVSEGGTEAFF,TGCAGCGCGGTCAGCGAGGGGGGGACTGAAGCTTTCTTT